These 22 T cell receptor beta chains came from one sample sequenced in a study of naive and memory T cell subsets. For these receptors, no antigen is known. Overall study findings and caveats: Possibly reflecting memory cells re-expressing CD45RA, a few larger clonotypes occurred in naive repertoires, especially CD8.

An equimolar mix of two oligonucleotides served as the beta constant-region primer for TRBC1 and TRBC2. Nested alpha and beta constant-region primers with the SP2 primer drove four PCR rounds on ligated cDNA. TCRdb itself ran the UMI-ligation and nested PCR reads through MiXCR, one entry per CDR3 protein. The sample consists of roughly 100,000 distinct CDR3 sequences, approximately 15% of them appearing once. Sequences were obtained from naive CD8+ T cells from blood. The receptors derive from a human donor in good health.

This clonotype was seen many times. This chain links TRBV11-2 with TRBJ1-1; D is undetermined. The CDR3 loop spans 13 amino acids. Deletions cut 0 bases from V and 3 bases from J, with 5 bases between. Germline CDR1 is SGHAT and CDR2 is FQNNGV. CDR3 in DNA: TGTGCCAGCAGCTTAGAAAGCTACACTGAAGCTTTCTTT. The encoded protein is CASSLESYTEAFF.

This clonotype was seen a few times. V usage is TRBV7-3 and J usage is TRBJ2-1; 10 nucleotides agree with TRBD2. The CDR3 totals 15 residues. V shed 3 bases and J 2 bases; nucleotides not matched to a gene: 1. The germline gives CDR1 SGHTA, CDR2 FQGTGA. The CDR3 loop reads CASSFLAGAYNEQFF. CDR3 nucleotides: TGTGCCAGCAGCTTCCTAGCGGGGGCCTACAATGAGCAGTTCTTC.

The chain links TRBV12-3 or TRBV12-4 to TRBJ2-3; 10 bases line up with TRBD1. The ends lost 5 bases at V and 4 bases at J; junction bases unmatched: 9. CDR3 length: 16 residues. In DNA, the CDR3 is TGTGCCAGCAGTGAGACCGGGACAGGGGTAGCAGATACGCAGTATTTT. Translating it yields CASSETGTGVADTQYF.

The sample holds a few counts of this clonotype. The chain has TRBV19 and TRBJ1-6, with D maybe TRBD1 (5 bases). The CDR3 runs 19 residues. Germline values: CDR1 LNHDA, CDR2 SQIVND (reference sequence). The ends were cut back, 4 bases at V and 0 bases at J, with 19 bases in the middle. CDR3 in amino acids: CASSTFPQGLDSYNSPLHF. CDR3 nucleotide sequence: TGTGCCAGTAGTACATTCCCGCAGGGCCTGGACTCCTATAATTCACCCCTCCACTTT. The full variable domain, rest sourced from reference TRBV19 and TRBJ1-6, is DGGITQSPKYLFRKEGQNVTLSCEQNLNHDAMYWYRQDPGQGLRLIYYSQIVNDFQKGDIAEGYSVSREKKESFPLTVTSAQKNPTAFYLCASSTFPQGLDSYNSPLHFGNGTRLTVT.

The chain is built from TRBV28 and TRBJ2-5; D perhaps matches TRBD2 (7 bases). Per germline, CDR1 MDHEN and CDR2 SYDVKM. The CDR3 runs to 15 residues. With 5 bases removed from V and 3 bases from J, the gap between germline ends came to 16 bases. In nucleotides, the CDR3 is TGTGCCAGCAGTCCCCGGGGGCTAGCGGAAGAGACCCAGTACTTC. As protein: CASSPRGLAEETQYF.

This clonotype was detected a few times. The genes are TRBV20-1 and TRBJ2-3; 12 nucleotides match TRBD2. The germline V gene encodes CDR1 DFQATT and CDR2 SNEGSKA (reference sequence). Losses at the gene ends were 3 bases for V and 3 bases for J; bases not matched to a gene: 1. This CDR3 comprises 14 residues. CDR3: CSARTSGRTDTQYF. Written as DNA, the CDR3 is TGCAGTGCTAGGACTAGCGGGAGAACAGATACGCAGTATTTT.

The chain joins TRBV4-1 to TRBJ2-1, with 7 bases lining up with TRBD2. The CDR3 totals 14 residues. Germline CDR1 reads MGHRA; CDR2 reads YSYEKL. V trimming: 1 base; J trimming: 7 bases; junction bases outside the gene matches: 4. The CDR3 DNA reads TGCGCCAGCAGCCAAGGGGGGGGATGGAATGAGCAGTTCTTC. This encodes CASSQGGGWNEQFF.

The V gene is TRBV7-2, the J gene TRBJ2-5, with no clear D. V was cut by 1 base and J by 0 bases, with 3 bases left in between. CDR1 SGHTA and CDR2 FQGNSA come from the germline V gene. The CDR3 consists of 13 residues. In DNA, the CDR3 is TGTGCCAGCAGCTTAGACAACCAAGAGACCCAGTACTTC. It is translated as CASSLDNQETQYF.

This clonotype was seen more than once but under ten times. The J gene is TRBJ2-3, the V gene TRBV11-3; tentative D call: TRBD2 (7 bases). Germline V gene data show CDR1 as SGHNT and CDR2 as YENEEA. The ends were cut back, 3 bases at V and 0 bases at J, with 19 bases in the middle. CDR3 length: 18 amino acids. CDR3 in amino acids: CASSFGAGAPRSTDTQYF. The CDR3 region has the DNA TGTGCCAGCAGCTTTGGGGCGGGGGCCCCTCGGAGCACAGATACGCAGTATTTT.

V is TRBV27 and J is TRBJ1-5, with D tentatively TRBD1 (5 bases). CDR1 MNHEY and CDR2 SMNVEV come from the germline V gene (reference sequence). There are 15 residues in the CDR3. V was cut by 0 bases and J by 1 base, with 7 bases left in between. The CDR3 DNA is TGTGCCAGCAGTTTATCGGGGGGGAGCAATCAGCCCCAGCATTTT. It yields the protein CASSLSGGSNQPQHF.

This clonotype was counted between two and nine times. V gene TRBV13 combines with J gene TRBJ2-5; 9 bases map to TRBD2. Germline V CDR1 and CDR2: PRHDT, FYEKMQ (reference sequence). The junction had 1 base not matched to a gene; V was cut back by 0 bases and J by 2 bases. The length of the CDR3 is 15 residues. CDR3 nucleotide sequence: TGTGCCAGCAGCTTAGGTCTAGCGGGACAAGAGACCCAGTACTTC. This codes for CASSLGLAGQETQYF. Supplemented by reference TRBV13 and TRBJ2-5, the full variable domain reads AAGVIQSPRHLIKEKRETATLKCYPIPRHDTVYWYQQGPGQDPQFLISFYEKMQSDKGSIPDRFSAQQFSDYHSELNMSSLELGDSALYFCASSLGLAGQETQYFGPGTRLLVL.

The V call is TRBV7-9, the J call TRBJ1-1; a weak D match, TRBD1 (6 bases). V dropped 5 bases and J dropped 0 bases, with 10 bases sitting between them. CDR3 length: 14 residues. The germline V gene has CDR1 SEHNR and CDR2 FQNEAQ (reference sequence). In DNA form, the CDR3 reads TGTGCCAGCAGCCACACAGGGTTGAACACTGAAGCTTTCTTT. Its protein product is CASSHTGLNTEAFF.

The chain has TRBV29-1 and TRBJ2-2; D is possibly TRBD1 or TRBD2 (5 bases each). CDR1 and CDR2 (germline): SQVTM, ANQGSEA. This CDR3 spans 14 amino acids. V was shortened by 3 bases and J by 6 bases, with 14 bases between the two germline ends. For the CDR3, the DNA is TGCAGCGTTGAGCATAGGGGACGCGCCGGGGAGCTGTTTTTT. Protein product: CSVEHRGRAGELFF.

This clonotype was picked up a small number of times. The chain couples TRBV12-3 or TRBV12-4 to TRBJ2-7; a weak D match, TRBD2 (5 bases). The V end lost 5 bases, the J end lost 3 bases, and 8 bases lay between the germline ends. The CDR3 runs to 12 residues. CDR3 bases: TGTGCCAGCAGTCGGACTTACTACGAGCAGTACTTC. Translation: CASSRTYYEQYF.

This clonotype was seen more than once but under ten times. In DNA, the CDR3 is TGTGCCACTAGGCTCGGGTTGGAGCAGTACTTC. Encoded protein: CATRLGLEQYF. The chain couples TRBV12-3 or TRBV12-4 to TRBJ2-7; D not resolved. This CDR3 contains 11 residues. V lost 10 bases, J lost 7 bases, and 14 bases lay in between.

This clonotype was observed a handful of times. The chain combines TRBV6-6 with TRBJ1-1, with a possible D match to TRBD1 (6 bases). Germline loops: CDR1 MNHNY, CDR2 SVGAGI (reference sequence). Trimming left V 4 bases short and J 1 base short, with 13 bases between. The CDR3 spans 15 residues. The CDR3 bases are TGTGCCAGCAGTTCGCTGGACAGCGGGAACACTGAAGCTTTCTTT. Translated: CASSSLDSGNTEAFF.

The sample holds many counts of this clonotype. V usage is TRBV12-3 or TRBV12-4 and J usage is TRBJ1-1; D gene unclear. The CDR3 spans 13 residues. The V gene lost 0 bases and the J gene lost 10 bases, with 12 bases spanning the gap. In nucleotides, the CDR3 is TGTGCCAGCAGTTTAGCGCTAGATCCAGTAGCTTTCTTT. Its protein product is CASSLALDPVAFF.

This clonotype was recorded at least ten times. The CDR3, as DNA: TGTGCCAGCAGCCTACGTCAACGGGACAGTCGCACAGATACGCAGTATTTT. Protein sequence: CASSLRQRDSRTDTQYF. V gene TRBV3-1 combines with J gene TRBJ2-3, with TRBD1 matching 7 bases. In germline, CDR1 is LGHDT, CDR2 YNNKEL (reference sequence). The trim removed 4 bases at V and 1 base at J, leaving 11 bases unmatched. The CDR3 consists of 17 residues.

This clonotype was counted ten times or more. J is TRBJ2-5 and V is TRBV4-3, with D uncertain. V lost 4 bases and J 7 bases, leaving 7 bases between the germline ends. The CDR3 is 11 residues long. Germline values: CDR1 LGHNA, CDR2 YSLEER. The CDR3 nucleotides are TGCGCCAGCAGCCGGGGATCGACCCAGTACTTC. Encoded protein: CASSRGSTQYF.

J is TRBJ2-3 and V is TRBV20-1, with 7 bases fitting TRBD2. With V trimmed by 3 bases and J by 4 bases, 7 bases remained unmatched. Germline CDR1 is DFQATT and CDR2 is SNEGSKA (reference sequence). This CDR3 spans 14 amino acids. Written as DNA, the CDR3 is TGCAGTGCTAGTGACCGGGAGGACGCAGATACGCAGTATTTT. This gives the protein CSASDREDADTQYF.

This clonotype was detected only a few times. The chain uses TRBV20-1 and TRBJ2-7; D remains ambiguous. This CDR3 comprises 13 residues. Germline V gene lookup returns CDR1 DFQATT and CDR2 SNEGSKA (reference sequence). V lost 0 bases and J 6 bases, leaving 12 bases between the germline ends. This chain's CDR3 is CSARDRPEVEQYF. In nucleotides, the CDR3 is TGCAGTGCTAGAGATAGACCCGAGGTCGAGCAGTACTTC.

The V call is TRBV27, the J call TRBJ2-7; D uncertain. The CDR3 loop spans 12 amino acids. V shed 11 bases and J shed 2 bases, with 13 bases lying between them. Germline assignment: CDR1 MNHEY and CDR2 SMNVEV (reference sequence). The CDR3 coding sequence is TGTGCCTGTGGTGTAAGCCCCTACGAGCAGTACTTC. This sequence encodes CACGVSPYEQYF.